This T cell receptor (beta chain) was identified in a study of blood T cell repertoires in COVID-19. The wider study: The cDNA or gDNA used as material had been derived from T cells, B-cell-depleted T cells, or PBMCs.

Per the authors' pipeline: Estimation of nucleated cell counts relied on the amplification of reference gene primers. Measured with immunoSEQ multiplex PCR; TCRdb has only the in-frame clones, and not every one. Clone size and the V and J calls come from that table; the DNA yielded D and trimming. The sample consists of some 170,000 clones, approximately 85% of them appearing once. With 3 bases removed from V and 5 bases from J, the gap between germline ends came to 17 bases. The CDR3 contains 16 residues. CDR1 and CDR2 (germline): SGHRS, YFSETQ. The receptor was derived from a man aged 35 to 55 with acute or convalescent COVID-19. Sequences were obtained from peripheral blood. The genes are TRBV5-1 and TRBJ1-4; D is perhaps TRBD1 (6 bases). This CDR3 is CASSSSSDRWNEKLFF. Here the CDR3 DNA reads TGCGCCAGCAGCTCCTCATCGGACAGATGGAATGAAAAACTGTTTTTT.